This T cell receptor beta chain was sequenced for a study of neurological immune-mediated disorders. This clonotype occurred many times. One entry per CDR3 protein results from TCRdb running MiXCR on the 5' RACE reads. The sample consists of roughly 49,000 distinct CDR3 sequences, about 12% of them appearing once. Germline CDR1 is ENHRY and CDR2 is SYGVKD. The CDR3 loop spans 16 amino acids. Between the trimmed V and J ends, which lost 3 bases and 1 base, there was a span of 13 bases. This sample's time point: longitudinal time-point 2. The sequence was obtained from a male donor with HTLV-1-associated myelopathy (HAM/TSP). This chain uses TRBV10-3 with TRBJ1-3; D is undetermined. Sequenced sample: PBMCs. Here the CDR3 reads CAISDYALQSGNTIYF. The CDR3 DNA sequence: TGTGCCATCAGTGACTACGCACTTCAATCTGGAAACACCATATATTTT.